This is a list of T cell receptor beta chains from one sample in a study of human T cells and chemical hapten exposure. TCRdb ran MiXCR on the RACE reads and lists one entry per CDR3 protein. The sample contains 300,000 to 450,000 distinct CDR3 sequences, more than 4.5% of which appear only once. Here the sequenced sample was whole blood, taken in connection with sensitization to the hapten diphenylcyclopropenone (DPC). Every receptor here comes from a woman aged 45-65 years with alopecia areata. Some clones in this sample may be carry-over from other donors' samples. Each CDR3 is given with its conserved first and last residue. A D gene is named only where the DNA matches it firmly. A clone size is listed for some rows: how often the clone was seen (once, few, many), or a class if it is expanded.

v_gene	abundance	j_gene	d_gene	CDR3nt	CDR3aa
TRBV7-2	many	TRBJ1-1	-	TGTGCCAGCAGCTTCCAACAGGGAATGAACACTGAAGCTTTCTTT	CASSFQQGMNTEAFF
TRBV5-4	many	TRBJ1-3	-	TGTGCCAGCAGCTTACAGGTCGGACCTGGAAACACCATATATTTT	CASSLQVGPGNTIYF
TRBV27	few	TRBJ1-6	-	TGTGCCAGCTCCCTGGGGGCGCCCTATAATTCACCCCTCCACTTT	CASSLGAPYNSPLHF
TRBV20-1	-	TRBJ2-5	TRBD2	TGCAGTGCTAGAGATGGACTAGCGGGTCAAGAGACCCAGTACTTC	CSARDGLAGQETQYF
TRBV29-1	few	TRBJ2-1	-	TGCAGCGTTCCAGACCCTCACGATGAGCAGTTCTTC	CSVPDPHDEQFF
TRBV9	many	TRBJ1-1	TRBD1	TGTGCCAGCAGCTCTTTACAGGGGGCGACTGAAGCTTTCTTT	CASSSLQGATEAFF
TRBV14	many	TRBJ2-1	-	TGTGCCAGCAGCCAAGATTTAGGGTACAATGAGCAGTTCTTC	CASSQDLGYNEQFF
TRBV11-2	many	TRBJ2-3	TRBD2	TGTGCCAGCAGCTTAAGCGGGGGAAGGATGAATACGCAGTATTTT	CASSLSGGRMNTQYF
TRBV6-2/TRBV6-3	many	TRBJ1-1	-	TGTGCCAGCAGTTACGATCCAGGAGTTGGAGAGGCTTTCTTT	CASSYDPGVGEAFF
TRBV7-6	many	TRBJ2-3	-	TGTGCCAGCAGTCCCACCCGGACAGATACGCAGTATTTT	CASSPTRTDTQYF
TRBV6-2/TRBV6-3	-	TRBJ1-1	-	TGTGCCAGCAGTTATTACACAATGAACACTGAAGCTTTCTTT	CASSYYTMNTEAFF
TRBV27	many	TRBJ2-7	-	TGTGCCAGCAGTTTAGGGGTCGGCTCCTACGAGCAGTACTTC	CASSLGVGSYEQYF
TRBV14	many	TRBJ1-1	-	TGTGCCAGCAGCCATCTAGAGGACGGAAGGAGCACTGAAGCTTTCTTT	CASSHLEDGRSTEAFF
TRBV2	many	TRBJ1-2	TRBD1	TGTGCCAGCGGAGCCAGGGGGGCCGATGGCTACACCTTC	CASGARGADGYTF
TRBV4-2	-	TRBJ1-3	-	TGTGCCAGCAGCCAAGATGCCCAGTCTGGAAACACCATATATTTT	CASSQDAQSGNTIYF
TRBV7-2	many	TRBJ1-2	TRBD1	TGTGCCAGCAGCTTTACGGGACAGGGGATCTATGGCTACACCTTC	CASSFTGQGIYGYTF